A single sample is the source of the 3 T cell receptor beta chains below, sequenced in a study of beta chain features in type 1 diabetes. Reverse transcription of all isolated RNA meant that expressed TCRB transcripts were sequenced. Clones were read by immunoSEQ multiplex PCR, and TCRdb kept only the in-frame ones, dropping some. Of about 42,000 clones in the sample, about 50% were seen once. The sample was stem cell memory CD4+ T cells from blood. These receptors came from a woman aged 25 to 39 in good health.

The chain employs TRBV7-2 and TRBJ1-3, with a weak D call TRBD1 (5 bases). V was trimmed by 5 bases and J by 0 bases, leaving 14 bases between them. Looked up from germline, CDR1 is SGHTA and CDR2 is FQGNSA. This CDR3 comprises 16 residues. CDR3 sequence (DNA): TGTGCCAGCAGCCCATACGGGGGGAGCTCTGGAAACACCATATATTTT. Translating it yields CASSPYGGSSGNTIYF. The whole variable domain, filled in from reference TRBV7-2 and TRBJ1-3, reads GAGVSQSPSNKVTEKGKDVELRCDPISGHTALYWYRQSLGQGLEFLIYFQGNSAPDKSGLPSDRFSAERTGGSVSTLTIQRTQQEDSAVYLCASSPYGGSSGNTIYFGEGSWLTVV.

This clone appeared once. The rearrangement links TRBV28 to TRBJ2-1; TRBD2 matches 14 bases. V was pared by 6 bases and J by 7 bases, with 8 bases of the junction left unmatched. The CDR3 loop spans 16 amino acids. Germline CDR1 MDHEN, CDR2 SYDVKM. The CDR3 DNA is TGTGCCAGCAGACCCTCGGGACTAGCGGGAGCAAATGAGCAGTTCTTC. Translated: CASRPSGLAGANEQFF.

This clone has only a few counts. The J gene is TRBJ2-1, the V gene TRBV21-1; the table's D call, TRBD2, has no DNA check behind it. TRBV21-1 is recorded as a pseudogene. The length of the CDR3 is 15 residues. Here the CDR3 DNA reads TGTGCCTCCCCTGCCCTAGCGGGAGTTAGCAATGAGCAGTTCTTC. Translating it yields CASPALAGVSNEQFF.